One sample yielded the 16 T cell receptor beta chains listed below, sequenced in a study of cytomegalovirus exposure and HLA in healthy donors. PCR was performed using 60 Vbeta and 13 Jbeta primers. TCRdb's copy holds only in-frame clones and misses some; the assay was immunoSEQ multiplex PCR. This table has approximately 110,000 clones, approximately 78% appearing once. Sequenced input: PBMCs. These receptors all stem from a woman aged 30 to 39 in good health and CMV-seronegative.

J is TRBJ1-4 and V is TRBV15; TRBD1 is a possible D gene (5 bases). The V end was cut by 4 bases, the J end by 10 bases, with 13 bases between. Germline-derived CDR1 and CDR2 are LNHNV and YYDKDF (reference sequence). This CDR3 contains 13 residues. Here the CDR3 DNA reads TGTGCCACCAGCACCCGAAGGGGCCTAAAACTGTTTTTT. This codes for CATSTRRGLKLFF.

This chain links TRBV6-5 with TRBJ1-2; tentatively, D is TRBD1 (6 bases). Between the trimmed V and J ends, which lost 4 bases and 8 bases, there was a span of 17 bases. The V gene's germline CDR1 is MNHEY and CDR2 SVGAGI. The CDR3 has 14 residues. CDR3 DNA: TGTGCCAGCAGTTCCTCGGGACACCCCTGGGGCTACACCTTC. This codes for CASSSSGHPWGYTF.

The chain uses TRBV5-4 and TRBJ1-5; D call uncertain. The CDR3 covers 13 residues. V was shortened by 4 bases and J by 0 bases, with 5 bases between the two germline ends. Germline CDR1 SGHNT, CDR2 YYREEE (reference sequence). CDR3 sequence: CASSRDSNQPQHF. The CDR3 DNA sequence: TGTGCCAGCAGCAGAGATAGCAATCAGCCCCAGCATTTT. The complete variable domain, with remaining parts taken from reference TRBV5-4 and TRBJ1-5, reads ETGVTQSPTHLIKTRGQQVTLRCSSQSGHNTVSWYQQALGQGPQFIFQYYREEENGRGNFPPRFSGLQFPNYSSELNVNALELDDSALYLCASSRDSNQPQHFGDGTRLSIL.

The gene calls are TRBV19 and TRBJ1-1; possibly TRBD1 for D (5 bases). This CDR3 spans 16 amino acids. V lost 6 bases and J lost 3, with 20 bases in between. The germline gives CDR1 LNHDA, CDR2 SQIVND (reference sequence). The CDR3 region is CASRRATRGGDTEAFF. The DNA for the CDR3 is TGTGCCAGTAGAAGAGCGACGCGGGGAGGGGACACTGAAGCTTTCTTT.

This clone occurred a few times. The rearrangement links TRBV2 to TRBJ1-1, with D possibly being TRBD1 (5 bases). CDR1 is SNHLY and CDR2 is FYNNEI in the germline V gene. The CDR3 extends over 16 amino acids. V lost 5 bases to trimming and J lost 0 bases, with 16 bases between them. The CDR3 region is CASSNYLGAMNTEAFF. CDR3 bases: TGTGCCAGCAGTAACTATCTTGGGGCCATGAACACTGAAGCTTTCTTT.

This chain connects TRBV7-9 to TRBJ2-5; D call uncertain. Germline V CDR1 and CDR2: SEHNR, FQNEAQ (reference sequence). The CDR3 spans 14 residues. Deletions cut 5 bases from V and 0 bases from J, with 10 bases between. This CDR3 reads CASSQNGDQETQYF. The CDR3, as DNA: TGTGCCAGCAGCCAGAACGGAGACCAAGAGACCCAGTACTTC.

This chain connects TRBV30 to TRBJ1-5; 9 nucleotides match TRBD1. The CDR3 runs to 13 residues. Germline V gene sequence: CDR1 GTSNPN, CDR2 SVGIG (reference sequence). J lost 5 bases, V lost 2 bases, and 1 base had no gene match. The CDR3 spells CAWSWTGDQPQHF. In DNA, the CDR3 is TGTGCCTGGAGTTGGACAGGGGATCAGCCCCAGCATTTT.

V is TRBV5-1 and J is TRBJ2-7, with 9 bases lining up with TRBD2. Germline V gives CDR1 SGHRS, CDR2 YFSETQ. With 4 bases clipped from V and 7 bases from J, the junction kept 12 bases outside the gene matches. The CDR3 is made up of 15 amino acids. This CDR3 reads CASSKLAGDFWEQYF. The DNA for the CDR3 is TGCGCCAGCAGCAAGTTAGCGGGGGACTTCTGGGAGCAGTACTTC.

This chain uses TRBV6-6 with TRBJ1-1; TRBD1 is a possible D gene (6 bases). Looked up from germline, CDR1 is MNHNY and CDR2 is SVGAGI (reference sequence). The CDR3 runs 11 residues. Trimming took 6 bases from V and 8 from J, leaving 10 bases between them. CDR3 region: CASSRDREAFF. CDR3 DNA sequence: TGTGCCAGCAGCCGCGACAGGGAAGCTTTCTTT.

The rearrangement uses TRBV9 and TRBJ2-5; TRBD2 aligns across 7 bases. V was pared by 4 bases and J by 1 base, with 10 bases of the junction left unmatched. The CDR3 spans 16 residues. In germline, CDR1 is SGDLS, CDR2 YYNGEE. This CDR3 reads CASSSPTSRLQETQYF. CDR3 in DNA: TGTGCCAGCAGCTCACCGACTAGCCGCCTCCAAGAGACCCAGTACTTC.

The rearrangement uses TRBV5-1 and TRBJ2-5, with TRBD1 matching 8 bases. V was clipped by 4 bases and J by 2 bases; unmatched bases: 1. CDR1 and CDR2 from the germline V gene are SGHRS and YFSETQ. The CDR3 has 13 amino acids. CDR3 sequence reads: CASSRDRQETQYF. As DNA, the CDR3 is TGCGCCAGCAGCCGGGACAGGCAAGAGACCCAGTACTTC.

This clone showed up just a few times. CDR3 sequence (DNA): TGTGCCAGCAGCCTACATGGACTAGCGGGAGTTGGGGGCACAGATACGCAGTATTTT. Residues: CASSLHGLAGVGGTDTQYF. The chain has TRBV7-9 and TRBJ2-3, with TRBD2 matching over 13 bases. Germline-derived CDR1 and CDR2 are SEHNR and FQNEAQ (reference sequence). The V and J ends lost 5 bases and 1 base, in that order; junction bases with no gene match: 12. There are 19 residues in the CDR3. The complete variable domain, with remaining parts taken from reference TRBV7-9 and TRBJ2-3, reads DTGVSQNPRHKITKRGQNVTFRCDPISEHNRLYWYRQTLGQGPEFLTYFQNEAQLEKSRLLSDRFSAERPKGSFSTLEIQRTEQGDSAMYLCASSLHGLAGVGGTDTQYFGPGTRLTVL.

This chain links TRBV11-3 with TRBJ2-5; 7 bases agree with TRBD1. The DNA matches TRBJ2-7 better at its end, which makes the J call doubtful. CDR1 is SGHNT, CDR2 YENEEA, per germline. The CDR3 totals 13 residues. CDR3 nucleotide sequence: TGTGCCAGCAGGACAGGGTTTACGTACGAGCAGTACTTC. Its protein is CASRTGFTYEQYF.

The chain uses TRBV5-1 and TRBJ2-7; TRBD2 might be the D (6 bases). Trimming stripped 0 bases from V and 4 bases from J, with 14 bases between. CDR3 length equals 15 residues. CDR1 SGHRS and CDR2 YFSETQ come from the germline V gene. For the CDR3, the DNA is TGCGCCAGCAGCTTGGCTGCGGCGGGGCCATACGAGCAGTACTTC. Protein product: CASSLAAAGPYEQYF. The full variable domain, completed using reference TRBV5-1 and TRBJ2-7, is KAGVTQTPRYLIKTRGQQVTLSCSPISGHRSVSWYQQTPGQGLQFLFEYFSETQRNKGNFPGRFSGRQFSNSRSEMNVSTLELGDSALYLCASSLAAAGPYEQYFGPGTRLTVT.

J is TRBJ2-3 and V is TRBV19; TRBD1 matches at 8 bases. Germline loops: CDR1 LNHDA, CDR2 SQIVND (reference sequence). There are 15 residues in the CDR3. V gave up 7 bases and J gave up 0 bases; unmatched junction bases: 6. CDR3 sequence reads: CASNDRGRSTDTQYF. The CDR3 region has the DNA TGTGCCAGTAATGACAGGGGAAGAAGCACAGATACGCAGTATTTT.

This clone was seen more than once but under ten times. The chain couples TRBV6-1 to TRBJ1-1, with D unclear. Trimming pared 4 bases from V and 8 bases from J, leaving 11 bases between. The CDR3 covers 12 residues. CDR1 MNHNS and CDR2 SASEGT come from the germline V gene. The chain's CDR3 is CASSVRVEEAFF. The DNA of the CDR3 is TGTGCCAGCAGTGTAAGAGTTGAGGAAGCTTTCTTT.